These T cell receptor beta chains were read from a single sample in a study of shared clonotypes between healthy human individuals. Produced via immunoSEQ multiplex PCR; TCRdb's table is partial and in-frame only. The profile shows approximately 460,000 clones, 77% of them singletons. Sequences were obtained from PBMCs. All receptors come from a woman aged 35 to 49 in good health. Some clones in this sample may be carry-over from other donors' samples. The CDR3 runs from the conserved cysteine through the conserved F or W. Each record gives: J gene, D gene, V gene, clone size, CDR3 DNA, CDR3 protein. The D gene is left open where the match is weak. Where a row states a size, it is once, few, many or the class of an expanded clone; other rows omit it.

J: TRBJ2-1; D: NA; V: TRBV4-3; size: few; DNA: TGCGCCAGCAGCCAATTCTTTCTAGTCCGGGGTGGCAATGAGCAGTTCTTC; CDR3: CASSQFFLVRGGNEQFF
J: TRBJ1-1; D: NA; V: TRBV7-8; size: NA; DNA: TGTGCCAGCAGCTTAGAATTAAACACTGAAGCTTTCTTT; CDR3: CASSLELNTEAFF
J: TRBJ2-5; D: NA; V: TRBV2; size: NA; DNA: TGTGCCAGCGGGGATTTTGCAATAGAGACCCAGTACTTC; CDR3: CASGDFAIETQYF
J: TRBJ1-2; D: NA; V: TRBV2; size: NA; DNA: TGTGCCAGCAGTGAACAGGGAAGCAACTATGGCTACACCTTC; CDR3: CASSEQGSNYGYTF
J: TRBJ2-7; D: NA; V: TRBV18; size: NA; DNA: TGTGCCAGCTCACTCGGGGGCGAGCAGTACTTC; CDR3: CASSLGGEQYF
J: TRBJ2-7; D: NA; V: TRBV5-4; size: NA; DNA: TGTGCCAGCAGCTCCCAGACTAGTGGGGAGCAGTACTTC; CDR3: CASSSQTSGEQYF
J: TRBJ2-7; D: TRBD2; V: TRBV5-4; size: NA; DNA: TGTGCCAGCAGCCAAGAAGGTAGCGGGCCTTACGAGCAGTACTTC; CDR3: CASSQEGSGPYEQYF
J: TRBJ2-7; D: TRBD2; V: TRBV19; size: once; DNA: TGTGCCAGTAGTTTCGGACTAGCGGAAGCCTACGAGCAGTACTTC; CDR3: CASSFGLAEAYEQYF
J: TRBJ2-4; D: TRBD1; V: TRBV19; size: NA; DNA: TGTGCCAGCTCCCCAGCCCCGACAGGGGGCCAAAACATTCAGTACTTC; CDR3: CASSPAPTGGQNIQYF
J: TRBJ2-7; D: NA; V: TRBV6-1; size: NA; DNA: TGTGCCAGCAGTGAAGAAGGGGGTCATCCCTACGAGCAGTACTTC; CDR3: CASSEEGGHPYEQYF
J: TRBJ1-1; D: TRBD1; V: TRBV7-2; size: once; DNA: TGTGCCAGCAGCCGGGACAGGGGGAGCACTGAAGCTTTCTTT; CDR3: CASSRDRGSTEAFF
J: TRBJ2-7; D: TRBD2; V: TRBV29-1; size: NA; DNA: TGCAGCGTTGAAGAGGCGGGACTAGCGGGAGTATTCGAGCAGTACTTC; CDR3: CSVEEAGLAGVFEQYF
J: TRBJ2-1; D: NA; V: TRBV30; size: NA; DNA: TGTGCCTGCGCCCTTCTGACGGGGAACAATGAGCAGTTCTTC; CDR3: CACALLTGNNEQFF
J: TRBJ1-5; D: NA; V: TRBV29-1; size: NA; DNA: TGCAGCTCCTGGGACCATAATCAGCCCCAGCATTTT; CDR3: CSSWDHNQPQHF
J: TRBJ1-3; D: TRBD1; V: TRBV5-4; size: NA; DNA: TGTGCCAGCAGCTCTCAGGGGGGCTCTGGAAACACCATATATTTT; CDR3: CASSSQGGSGNTIYF
J: TRBJ1-3; D: NA; V: TRBV2; size: NA; DNA: TGTGCCAGCAGTGAGCCTTCTGGAAACACCATATATTTT; CDR3: CASSEPSGNTIYF
J: TRBJ2-3; D: NA; V: TRBV5-1; size: NA; DNA: TGCGCCAGCAGCCCCGGTGGAGCGCCGAGCACAGATACGCAGTATTTT; CDR3: CASSPGGAPSTDTQYF
J: TRBJ2-7; D: TRBD1; V: TRBV5-1; size: NA; DNA: TGCGCCAGCAGCTTGGCCGCGACAGGGAGTTACGAGCAGTACTTC; CDR3: CASSLAATGSYEQYF
J: TRBJ2-7; D: TRBD2; V: TRBV30; size: once; DNA: TGTGCCTGGAGCGGACCGGGACTATACTCCTACGAGCAGTACTTC; CDR3: CAWSGPGLYSYEQYF
J: TRBJ2-1; D: TRBD2; V: TRBV15; size: NA; DNA: TGTGCCACCAGCAGGACTAGCGCTCGATTCTCCCTCTACAATGAGCAGTTCTTC; CDR3: CATSRTSARFSLYNEQFF
J: TRBJ1-1; D: NA; V: TRBV7-9; size: NA; DNA: TGTGCCAGCAGCTTAGGATGGGGGGGGCTGAGGAACACTGAAGCTTTCTTT; CDR3: CASSLGWGGLRNTEAFF
J: TRBJ2-7; D: TRBD1; V: TRBV2; size: NA; DNA: TGTGCCAGCAGTGTTTCAGGGGGTTCCTACGAGCAGTACTTC; CDR3: CASSVSGGSYEQYF
J: TRBJ2-3; D: NA; V: TRBV29-1; size: many; DNA: TGCAGCGAACAGGGCCCCACAGATACGCAGTATTTT; CDR3: CSEQGPTDTQYF
J: TRBJ2-7; D: TRBD1; V: TRBV5-1; size: once; DNA: TGCGCCAGCAGCTCAATTCCCGGACAGGGGGCAGAAGAGCAGTACTTC; CDR3: CASSSIPGQGAEEQYF
J: TRBJ2-1; D: NA; V: TRBV30; size: NA; DNA: TGTGCCTGGAGTGTAACCTACAATGAGCAGTTCTTC; CDR3: CAWSVTYNEQFF
J: TRBJ1-3; D: NA; V: TRBV5-1; size: NA; DNA: TGCGCCAGCAGCCCTCTAGGACAGAGCTCTGGAAACACCATATATTTT; CDR3: CASSPLGQSSGNTIYF
J: TRBJ1-5; D: NA; V: TRBV28; size: NA; DNA: TGTGCCAGCAGCCAAGATCAGCCCCAGCATTTT; CDR3: CASSQDQPQHF
J: TRBJ1-4; D: TRBD1; V: TRBV18; size: NA; DNA: TGTGCCAGCTCACCACGACAGGGATCCACTAATGAAAAACTGTTTTTT; CDR3: CASSPRQGSTNEKLFF
J: TRBJ2-5; D: NA; V: TRBV5-8; size: NA; DNA: TGTGCCAGCAGCTTTCCTGGGACGCAAGAGACCCAGTACTTC; CDR3: CASSFPGTQETQYF
J: TRBJ1-1; D: NA; V: TRBV7-2; size: NA; DNA: TGCGCCAGCAGCCGGCACCGCATGAACACTGAAGCTTTCTTT; CDR3: CASSRHRMNTEAFF
J: TRBJ2-2; D: NA; V: TRBV5-4; size: NA; DNA: TGTGCCAGCAGCCCGGAGGGCGATGTGGGAACCGGGGAGCTGTTTTTT; CDR3: CASSPEGDVGTGELFF
J: TRBJ2-4; D: NA; V: TRBV7-2; size: many; DNA: TGTGCCAGCAGCTCAAGGGCCGGTGACTCGGTTCAGTACTTC; CDR3: CASSSRAGDSVQYF
J: TRBJ1-1; D: NA; V: TRBV18; size: NA; DNA: TGTGCCAGCTCACCCAGCGGGGGAAACACTGAAGCTTTCTTT; CDR3: CASSPSGGNTEAFF
J: TRBJ1-1; D: NA; V: TRBV5-1; size: NA; DNA: TGCGCCAGCAGCCGTTCCTTGGGCAGATCGAACACTGAAGCTTTCTTT; CDR3: CASSRSLGRSNTEAFF
J: TRBJ2-1; D: NA; V: TRBV5-1; size: NA; DNA: TGCGCCAGCAGCTTAGGGGTATTATCCTTATACAATGAGCAGTTCTTC; CDR3: CASSLGVLSLYNEQFF
J: TRBJ2-3; D: NA; V: TRBV5-1; size: NA; DNA: TGCGCCAGCAGGGGTAGCCTTAGCACAGATACGCAGTATTTT; CDR3: CASRGSLSTDTQYF
J: TRBJ2-3; D: TRBD1; V: TRBV7-3; size: NA; DNA: TGTGCCAGCAGCTTGGAGGGACAGGCAACAACAGATACGCAGTATTTT; CDR3: CASSLEGQATTDTQYF
J: TRBJ2-5; D: NA; V: TRBV5-1; size: NA; DNA: TGCGCCAGCAGCTTGGGACAGTACCAAGAGACCCAGTACTTC; CDR3: CASSLGQYQETQYF
J: TRBJ1-5; D: NA; V: TRBV2; size: NA; DNA: TGTGCCAGCAGTGCTCACAGGGAAAATCAGCCCCAGCATTTT; CDR3: CASSAHRENQPQHF
J: TRBJ1-3; D: NA; V: TRBV28; size: NA; DNA: TGTGCCAGCGTGGAAGCAGGAAACACCATATATTTT; CDR3: CASVEAGNTIYF
J: TRBJ1-1; D: NA; V: TRBV2; size: NA; DNA: TGTGCCAGCAGTAAGGAGGGACGGAACACTGAAGCTTTCTTT; CDR3: CASSKEGRNTEAFF